These 20 T cell receptor beta chains share one sample of origin, sequenced in a study of cytomegalovirus exposure and HLA in healthy donors. Use of 60 Vbeta and 13 Jbeta primers characterized the PCR. Clones were sequenced by immunoSEQ multiplex PCR, and TCRdb holds only the in-frame ones, with some missing. The table lists approximately 130,000 clones, approximately 84% of them singletons. Sequencing was carried out using PBMCs. These receptors originate from a boy between 2 and 10 years old in good health and CMV-seronegative.

This chain uses TRBV4-3 with TRBJ2-7; unclear D gene. This CDR3 spans 17 amino acids. Trimming removed 0 bases at V and 4 bases at J, with 19 bases between. CDR1 is LGHNA and CDR2 is YSLEER in the germline V gene. The CDR3 here is CASSQDRISNRIYEQYF. CDR3 DNA sequence: TGCGCCAGCAGCCAAGATCGGATTTCGAACAGAATTTACGAGCAGTACTTC.

The chain is built from TRBV15 and TRBJ2-1, with 9 nucleotides matching TRBD2. With V trimmed by 3 bases and J by 0 bases, 6 bases remained unmatched. Germline-derived CDR1 and CDR2 are LNHNV and YYDKDF (reference sequence). The CDR3 consists of 17 residues. CDR3 DNA sequence: TGTGCCACCAGCAGTCCCAGACTAGCGGACTCCTACAATGAGCAGTTCTTC. This gives the protein CATSSPRLADSYNEQFF.

The chain employs TRBV6-5 and TRBJ2-7, with TRBD1 matching 7 bases. Germline V gives CDR1 MNHEY, CDR2 SVGAGI. CDR3 length: 13 amino acids. The V and J ends lost 6 bases and 2 bases, in that order; junction bases with no gene match: 4. The CDR3 sequence: CASRSGTAYEQYV. The CDR3, as DNA: TGTGCCAGCAGGTCCGGGACAGCCTACGAGCAGTACGTC.

In DNA, the CDR3 is TGCGCCAGCAGCCAAGTCAGGGGGGCAGGTTCACCCCTCCACTTT. Encoded protein: CASSQVRGAGSPLHF. J is TRBJ1-6 and V is TRBV4-1, with 7 positions matching TRBD1. Germline V CDR1 and CDR2: MGHRA, YSYEKL. The CDR3 consists of 15 residues. Trimming at V came to 1 base and at J to 9 bases, leaving 6 bases not matched to a gene.

In DNA form, the CDR3 reads TGTGCCAGCTCACCACCGGAGACCGGGACAGCTTTCACAGATACGCAGTATTTT. This encodes CASSPPETGTAFTDTQYF. V usage is TRBV18 and J usage is TRBJ2-3, with TRBD1 matching over 7 bases. CDR3 length: 18 residues. Germline V gene lookup returns CDR1 KGHSH and CDR2 LQKENI. J was trimmed by 2 bases and V by 0 bases; bases with no gene match: 11.

The chain couples TRBV18 to TRBJ1-1, with 10 bases lining up with TRBD1. Germline CDR1 is KGHSH and CDR2 is LQKENI. Unmatched junction bases numbered 1, after V lost 3 bases and J lost 3 bases. The CDR3 contains 14 residues. For the CDR3, the DNA is TGTGCCAGCTCACCGGACAGGGGGGACACTGAAGCTTTCTTT. Translating gives CASSPDRGDTEAFF.

For this clone: This CDR3 is also generated by other DNA sequences in the sample. This chain uses TRBV7-2 with TRBJ2-3; the D is unclear. The germline V gene encodes CDR1 SGHTA and CDR2 FQGNSA. With 4 bases removed from V and 6 bases from J, the gap between germline ends came to 8 bases. This CDR3 is 12 amino acids long. The DNA of the CDR3 is TGTGCCAGCAGCTACAACACGGATACGCAGTATTTT. This sequence encodes CASSYNTDTQYF.

This chain connects TRBV5-1 to TRBJ1-4; the D is unclear. The CDR3 spans 14 residues. V lost 4 bases to trimming and J lost 7 bases, with 14 bases between them. The germline CDR1 and CDR2 sequences are SGHRS and YFSETQ. The CDR3 region is CASSPGDWGEKLFF. In DNA, the CDR3 is TGCGCCAGCAGCCCGGGAGACTGGGGTGAAAAACTGTTTTTT. The full variable domain, its missing parts supplied by reference TRBV5-1 and TRBJ1-4, is KAGVTQTPRYLIKTRGQQVTLSCSPISGHRSVSWYQQTPGQGLQFLFEYFSETQRNKGNFPGRFSGRQFSNSRSEMNVSTLELGDSALYLCASSPGDWGEKLFFGSGTQLSVL.

The chain uses TRBV4-3 and TRBJ2-2; TRBD2 matches 7 bases. Trimming cost V 0 bases and J 5 bases; bases outside gene matches: 3. The germline V gene encodes CDR1 LGHNA and CDR2 YSLEER. The CDR3 spans 15 residues. Written as DNA, the CDR3 is TGCGCCAGCAGCCAAGATCTCGGGGGGACCGGGGAGCTGTTTTTT. Translated, it gives CASSQDLGGTGELFF.

This rearrangement joins TRBV5-4 to TRBJ2-6; D is perhaps TRBD2 (7 bases). Between the trimmed V and J ends, which lost 3 bases and 4 bases, there was a span of 17 bases. Looked up from germline, CDR1 is SGHNT and CDR2 is YYREEE (reference sequence). This CDR3 comprises 17 residues. In DNA form, the CDR3 reads TGTGCCAGCAGCTCTGGAGGGAGGGGGGTCGGGGCCAACGTCCTGACTTTC. This gives the protein CASSSGGRGVGANVLTF.

V is TRBV29-1 and J is TRBJ2-7, with TRBD1 as a possible D gene (6 bases). The germline V gene has CDR1 SQVTM and CDR2 ANQGSEA. Trimming took off 4 bases at V and 7 bases at J, with 14 bases between the two ends. This CDR3 region has 12 residues. CDR3 sequence (DNA): TGCAGCGTTGGCAGGGGTTTTGGTGAGCAGTACTTC. It is translated as CSVGRGFGEQYF.

The V gene is TRBV4-1, the J gene TRBJ1-2; TRBD1 matches 9 bases. J lost 3 bases, V lost 0 bases, and 11 bases had no gene match. CDR3 length: 18 residues. Germline V gene data show CDR1 as MGHRA and CDR2 as YSYEKL. CDR3 in amino acids: CASSQDFDRGALDYGYTF. The CDR3 region has the DNA TGCGCCAGCAGCCAAGACTTTGACAGGGGGGCCCTAGACTATGGCTACACCTTC.

This clone has just a few counts. V and J are TRBV4-1 and TRBJ2-7; 12 bases match TRBD2. Germline CDR1 reads MGHRA; CDR2 reads YSYEKL. Trimming cost V 0 bases and J 2 bases; bases outside gene matches: 20. This CDR3 has 22 amino acids. The CDR3 region has the DNA TGCGCCAGCAGCCAAGATGCCCCCTCTAGCGGGGGGGCCACCCTGGATCCCTACGAGCAGTACTTC. As protein: CASSQDAPSSGGATLDPYEQYF.

V is TRBV23-1 and J is TRBJ2-1; 7 nucleotides align to TRBD1. TRBV23-1 qualifies as an ORF whose function is uncertain. V was pared by 0 bases and J by 3 bases, with 5 bases of the junction left unmatched. The CDR3 has 16 residues. The DNA for the CDR3 is TGCGCCAGCAGTCAATCGACCGCAGGGGGCTACAATGAGCAGTTCTTC. This gives the protein CASSQSTAGGYNEQFF.

The gene calls are TRBV30 and TRBJ2-7; 7 nucleotides match TRBD1. Germline V gene lookup returns CDR1 GTSNPN and CDR2 SVGIG (reference sequence). The CDR3 has 12 amino acids. The V and J ends lost 5 bases and 1 base, in that order; junction bases with no gene match: 2. CDR3 in DNA: TGTGCCTGGGGGACAGATTCCTACGAGCAGTACTTC. Its translation is CAWGTDSYEQYF. The full variable domain, rest sourced from reference TRBV30 and TRBJ2-7, is SQTIHQWPATLVQPVGSPLSLECTVEGTSNPNLYWYRQAAGRGLQLLFYSVGIGQISSEVPQNLSASRPQDRQFILSSKKLLLSDSGFYLCAWGTDSYEQYFGPGTRLTVT.

The gene calls are TRBV14 and TRBJ2-5; TRBD1 matches at 7 bases. The length of the CDR3 is 13 residues. The V gene end was trimmed by 8 bases and the J gene end by 4 bases; junction bases not matched to a gene: 7. Germline V gene sequence: CDR1 SGHDN, CDR2 FVKESK. The CDR3 is CASGNTGAETQYF. CDR3 sequence (DNA): TGTGCCAGCGGGAACACAGGGGCAGAGACCCAGTACTTC.

The table lists this clone with a few counts. This chain links TRBV5-4 with TRBJ2-6; 7 bases agree with TRBD1. J was trimmed by 2 bases and V by 4 bases; bases with no gene match: 3. Germline V lookup: CDR1 SGHNT, CDR2 YYREEE (reference sequence). The length of the CDR3 is 15 residues. DNA of the CDR3: TGTGCCAGCAGCCACGGGACAGCTGGGGCCAACGTCCTGACTTTC. As protein: CASSHGTAGANVLTF.

The chain employs TRBV5-1 and TRBJ1-1; 7 bases are a match to TRBD1. Trimming cost V 0 bases and J 4 bases; bases outside gene matches: 12. The CDR3 consists of 17 residues. CDR1 and CDR2 from the germline V gene are SGHRS and YFSETQ. CDR3 residues: CASSLDRGSPIPTEAFF. The CDR3 DNA reads as TGCGCCAGCAGCTTGGACAGGGGTTCCCCTATTCCCACTGAAGCTTTCTTT.

This clone has a handful of counts. The chain carries TRBV7-9 and TRBJ1-5, with D perhaps TRBD1 (5 bases). The V and J ends lost 3 bases and 4 bases respectively, with 10 bases between them. The CDR3 is made up of 14 amino acids. Germline assignment: CDR1 SEHNR and CDR2 FQNEAQ (reference sequence). The CDR3 reads CASSFTGLNQPQHF. DNA for the CDR3: TGTGCCAGCAGCTTTACAGGCCTAAATCAGCCCCAGCATTTT.

This clone has more than one count but fewer than ten. This chain links TRBV19 with TRBJ2-2; possible D gene TRBD1, 6 bases. The V and J ends lost 5 bases and 3 bases respectively, with 22 bases between them. The CDR3 length is 18 residues. CDR1 and CDR2 from the germline V gene are LNHDA and SQIVND (reference sequence). The CDR3 loop is CASSSRTVSQSYTGELFF. For the CDR3, the DNA is TGTGCCAGTAGTTCGCGGACAGTGTCTCAATCTTACACCGGGGAGCTGTTTTTT.